What follows are 22 T cell receptor beta chains derived from one specimen sequenced in a study of blood T cells in healthy people across ages. Primed by a sample-barcoded 5' primer and a J-beta primer mix, a second PCR proceeded for about 7 to 11 cycles. MiXCR, applied by TCRdb to the 5' RACE reads, yields one record per CDR3 protein. The sample shows about 1.5 million distinct CDR3 sequences, roughly 43% of them seen only once. Sequences were obtained from blood. All receptors come from a woman aged 18-29 years in good health.

The chain combines TRBV5-1 with TRBJ2-1; D is undetermined. CDR3 length equals 13 residues. CDR1 and CDR2 (germline): SGHRS, YFSETQ. V was clipped by 5 bases and J by 8 bases, with 14 bases between them. This CDR3 is CASRGPNHDEQFF. CDR3 nucleotide sequence: TGCGCCAGCAGAGGGCCCAACCACGATGAGCAGTTCTTC.

This clonotype occurred a few times. The genes are TRBV4-3 and TRBJ2-1; TRBD1 matches at 12 bases. V trimming: 2 bases; J trimming: 4 bases; junction bases outside the gene matches: 3. The germline gives CDR1 LGHNA, CDR2 YSLEER. The CDR3 contains 16 residues. Here the CDR3 reads CASSQWGQGAYNEQFF. In nucleotides, the CDR3 is TGCGCCAGCAGCCAATGGGGACAGGGGGCTTACAATGAGCAGTTCTTC.

The V gene is TRBV3-1, the J gene TRBJ1-2; D ambiguous. This CDR3 has 12 residues. The germline V gene has CDR1 LGHDT and CDR2 YNNKEL (reference sequence). V was shortened by 2 bases and J by 4 bases, with 5 bases between the two germline ends. The CDR3 coding sequence is TGTGCCAGCAGCCAACCCGGCTATGGCTACACCTTC. Encoded protein: CASSQPGYGYTF.

This clonotype occurred once. The V gene is TRBV9, the J gene TRBJ2-1; 10 nucleotides align to TRBD2. The CDR3 consists of 16 residues. Germline-derived CDR1 and CDR2 are SGDLS and YYNGEE. V lost 3 bases to trimming and J lost 7 bases; unmatched junction nucleotides: 10. The CDR3: CASSAGGLAENNEQFF. CDR3 DNA: TGTGCCAGCAGCGCGGGCGGACTAGCGGAAAATAATGAGCAGTTCTTC.

The rearrangement joins TRBV4-3 to TRBJ1-1; possibly TRBD1 for D (5 bases). Germline V gene lookup returns CDR1 LGHNA and CDR2 YSLEER. Trimming stripped 4 bases from V and 4 bases from J, with 16 bases between. This CDR3 has 15 amino acids. The CDR3 bases are TGCGCCAGCAGCCGAGACATTCACGGGGCCACTGAAGCTTTCTTT. Encoded protein: CASSRDIHGATEAFF.

The chain couples TRBV5-6 to TRBJ1-2, with no clear D. Trimming took off 7 bases at V and 5 bases at J, with 18 bases between the two ends. The CDR3 contains 14 residues. The germline gives CDR1 SGHDT, CDR2 YYEEEE. As DNA, the CDR3 is TGTGCCAGCTGCCCTGCTAGGAGAGATTATGGCTACACCTTC. This encodes CASCPARRDYGYTF. Together with reference TRBV5-6 and TRBJ1-2, the CDR3 gives the full variable domain: DAGVTQSPTHLIKTRGQQVTLRCSPKSGHDTVSWYQQALGQGPQFIFQYYEEEERQRGNFPDRFSGHQFPNYSSELNVNALLLGDSALYLCASCPARRDYGYTFGSGTRLTVV.

V and J are TRBV3-1 and TRBJ2-3; D not resolved. The CDR3 has 14 amino acids. V shed 1 base and J shed 7 bases, with 12 bases lying between them. CDR1 is LGHDT, CDR2 YNNKEL, per germline (reference sequence). The CDR3 reads CASSQGPGSHTQYF. CDR3 DNA: TGTGCCAGCAGCCAAGGCCCCGGAAGCCATACGCAGTATTTT.

This chain connects TRBV20-1 to TRBJ2-7; 7 nucleotides agree with TRBD1. There are 15 residues in the CDR3. The V gene's germline CDR1 is DFQATT and CDR2 SNEGSKA (reference sequence). The J segment lost 0 bases and the V segment lost 6 bases, leaving 11 bases of the junction unmatched. For the CDR3, the DNA is TGCAGTGCCAAACCGACAGGGCTACTCTCCTACGAGCAGTACTTC. Protein sequence: CSAKPTGLLSYEQYF.

The chain links TRBV7-8 to TRBJ2-1, with 7 positions matching TRBD1. CDR3 length: 16 residues. The V gene end was trimmed by 5 bases and the J gene end by 5 bases; junction bases not matched to a gene: 12. Germline V gene data show CDR1 as SGHVS and CDR2 as FQNEAQ. The CDR3 spells CASSQDRTPQDNEQFF. CDR3 nucleotide sequence: TGTGCCAGCAGCCAGGACAGGACGCCTCAGGACAATGAGCAGTTCTTC. The complete variable domain, with remaining parts taken from reference TRBV7-8 and TRBJ2-1, reads GAGVSQSPRYKVAKRGQDVALRCDPISGHVSLFWYQQALGQGPEFLTYFQNEAQLDKSGLPSDRFFAERPEGSVSTLKIQRTQQEDSAVYLCASSQDRTPQDNEQFFGPGTRLTVL.

The rearrangement joins TRBV24-1 to TRBJ2-7; D remains unclear. Trimming took 10 bases from V and 7 from J, leaving 19 bases between them. The CDR3 consists of 13 residues. CDR1 is KGHDR and CDR2 is SFDVKD in the germline V gene. In nucleotides, the CDR3 is TGTGCCACTCGGGCCTCCGGAGACAATGAGCAGTACTTC. Translating gives CATRASGDNEQYF.

CDR3 nucleotides: TGCGCCAGCAGCCAAGATTTCAGCGAGCAGTACTTC. Translation gives CASSQDFSEQYF. The V and J genes are TRBV4-1 and TRBJ2-7, with no clear D. CDR3 length: 12 amino acids. From germline, CDR1 is MGHRA and CDR2 YSYEKL. Trimming took 0 bases from V and 6 from J, leaving 6 bases between them.

CDR3 protein: CASGSEAGDHNEQYF. The CDR3 DNA reads TGTGCCAGCGGGTCTGAAGCGGGGGACCACAATGAGCAGTACTTC. The chain uses TRBV6-2 or TRBV6-3 and TRBJ2-7, with TRBD2 matching over 8 bases. V trimming: 8 bases; J trimming: 7 bases; junction bases outside the gene matches: 16. In germline, CDR1 is MNHEY, CDR2 SVGEGT. The CDR3 sequence is 15 residues long.

This clonotype was detected ten times or more. The chain recombines TRBV2 with TRBJ2-7; D is perhaps TRBD2 (7 bases). This CDR3 has 15 residues. Germline assignment: CDR1 SNHLY and CDR2 FYNNEI. Trimming removed 6 bases at V and 1 base at J, with 16 bases between. The CDR3 DNA reads TGTGCCAGCAGCCCAAGGGGGGGCGGTTCCTACGAGCAGTACTTC. Translation: CASSPRGGGSYEQYF.

The chain carries TRBV27 and TRBJ2-7; 9 bases align to TRBD2. Trimming at V came to 6 bases and at J to 3 bases, leaving 3 bases not matched to a gene. This CDR3 contains 13 residues. Germline-derived CDR1 and CDR2 are MNHEY and SMNVEV (reference sequence). CDR3 bases: TGTGCCAGCAGGAGTAGCGGGGGCTACGAGCAGTACTTC. This translates into CASRSSGGYEQYF.

The V and J genes are TRBV6-1 and TRBJ1-5, with 12 bases aligning to TRBD1. This CDR3 comprises 15 residues. Germline V gene sequence: CDR1 MNHNS, CDR2 SASEGT. V shed 3 bases, J shed 5 bases, and the junction held 2 bases outside the gene matches. The DNA of the CDR3 is TGTGCCAGCAGTGATCGGGACAGGGGGCATCAGCCCCAGCATTTT. It specifies CASSDRDRGHQPQHF.

With regard to this clonotype: Since a much larger clone is just one base distant, this may be a read error. The chain carries TRBV5-6 and TRBJ2-4; D is perhaps TRBD2 (5 bases). Germline values: CDR1 SGHDT, CDR2 YYEEEE. CDR3 size: 11 residues. This CDR3 is CANSSTREQYF. CDR3 bases: TGTGCCAACAGCTCTACTAGGGAGCAGTACTTC.

Points on this clonotype: An end of the junction differs from the germline gene, which may be a read error. As DNA, the CDR3 is TGTGCCGGCAGTTTGGACAGGGTGATCTTCAATGAGCAGTTCTTC. Translation gives CAGSLDRVIFNEQFF. The chain combines TRBV28 with TRBJ2-1; 8 bases are shared with TRBD1. There are 15 residues in the CDR3. Germline V lookup: CDR1 MDHEN, CDR2 SYDVKM.

CDR3 bases: TGCAGCGGTGCAGGAGTCATAAAAGAGACCCAGTACTTC. Its translation: CSGAGVIKETQYF. The rearrangement joins TRBV29-1 to TRBJ2-5; D uncertain. Trimming took off 7 bases at V and 3 bases at J, with 15 bases between the two ends. The CDR3 contains 13 residues. Germline V gene sequence: CDR1 SQVTM, CDR2 ANQGSEA.

Points on this clonotype: Since a much larger clone is just one base distant, this may be a read error. The chain couples TRBV6-2 or TRBV6-3 to TRBJ1-5, with TRBD1 as a possible D gene (5 bases). Looked up from germline, CDR1 is MNHEY and CDR2 is SVGEGT. The CDR3 length is 19 residues. Written as DNA, the CDR3 is TGTGCCAGAAGTTACGCTCTTCCACAGGTTAGGAGAGGCAATCAGCCCCAGCATTTT. It specifies CARSYALPQVRRGNQPQHF.

This clonotype turned up a few times. The chain recombines TRBV12-3 or TRBV12-4 with TRBJ1-4; D unclear. V was pared by 4 bases and J by 8 bases, with 11 bases between. This CDR3 has 13 amino acids. The CDR3 sequence: CASSWARFEKLFF. CDR3 in DNA: TGTGCCAGCAGTTGGGCCAGGTTCGAAAAACTGTTTTTT.

The sample holds a few counts of this clonotype. V gene TRBV20-1 combines with J gene TRBJ1-2; no clear D gene. CDR1 and CDR2 (germline): DFQATT, SNEGSKA (reference sequence). CDR3 size: 12 residues. The germline V and J ends were trimmed by 3 bases and 4 bases, with 9 bases remaining between them. The CDR3: CSARRATYGYTF. The CDR3 DNA reads TGCAGTGCTAGGAGGGCTACCTATGGCTACACCTTC.

This clonotype was counted ten times or more. The gene calls are TRBV6-2 or TRBV6-3 and TRBJ2-1; D unresolved. The germline V gene has CDR1 MNHEY and CDR2 SVGEGT. The CDR3 covers 13 residues. Trimming pared 2 bases from V and 9 bases from J, leaving 11 bases between. CDR3: CASSYQQSLEQFF. CDR3 bases: TGTGCCAGCAGTTACCAACAGAGTCTTGAGCAGTTCTTC.